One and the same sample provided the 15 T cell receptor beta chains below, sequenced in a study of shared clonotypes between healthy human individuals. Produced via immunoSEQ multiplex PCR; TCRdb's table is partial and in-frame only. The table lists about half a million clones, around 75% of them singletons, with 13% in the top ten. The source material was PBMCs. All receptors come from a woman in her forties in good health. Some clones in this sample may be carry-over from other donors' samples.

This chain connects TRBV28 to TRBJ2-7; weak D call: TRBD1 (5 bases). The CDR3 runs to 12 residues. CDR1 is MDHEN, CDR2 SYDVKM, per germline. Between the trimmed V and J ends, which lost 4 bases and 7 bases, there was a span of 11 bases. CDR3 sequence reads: CASSSPAGEQYF. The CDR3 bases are TGTGCCAGCAGTTCGCCGGCAGGGGAGCAGTACTTC.

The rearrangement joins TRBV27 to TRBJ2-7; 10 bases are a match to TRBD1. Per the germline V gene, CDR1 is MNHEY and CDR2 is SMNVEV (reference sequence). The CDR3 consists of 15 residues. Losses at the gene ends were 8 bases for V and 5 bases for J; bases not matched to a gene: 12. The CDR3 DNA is TGTGCCAGCGCTCAAAAGTGGGACAGGGGCCACGAGCAGTACTTC. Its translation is CASAQKWDRGHEQYF.

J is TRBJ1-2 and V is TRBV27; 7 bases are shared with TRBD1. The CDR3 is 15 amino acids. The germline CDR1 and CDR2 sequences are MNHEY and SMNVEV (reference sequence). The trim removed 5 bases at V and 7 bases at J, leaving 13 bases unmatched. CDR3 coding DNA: TGTGCCAGCAGTCCACGGGACAGCCGAAAATCTGGCTACACCTTC. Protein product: CASSPRDSRKSGYTF.

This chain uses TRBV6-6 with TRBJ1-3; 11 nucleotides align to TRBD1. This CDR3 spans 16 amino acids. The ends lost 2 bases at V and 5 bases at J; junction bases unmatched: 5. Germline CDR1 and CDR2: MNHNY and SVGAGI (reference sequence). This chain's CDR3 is CASSYERTGGRNTIYF. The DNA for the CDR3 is TGTGCCAGCAGTTACGAGAGGACAGGGGGCCGAAACACCATATATTTT.

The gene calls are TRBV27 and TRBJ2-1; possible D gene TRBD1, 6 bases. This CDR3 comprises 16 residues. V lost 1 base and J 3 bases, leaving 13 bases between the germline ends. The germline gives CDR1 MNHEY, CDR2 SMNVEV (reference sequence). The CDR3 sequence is CASSLLGRGYYNEQFF. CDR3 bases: TGTGCCAGCAGTTTATTGGGCAGGGGTTACTACAATGAGCAGTTCTTC.

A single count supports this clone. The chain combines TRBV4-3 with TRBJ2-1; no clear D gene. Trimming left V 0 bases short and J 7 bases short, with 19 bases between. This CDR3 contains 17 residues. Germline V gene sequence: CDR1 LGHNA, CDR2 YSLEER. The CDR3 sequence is CASSQDPRSVLGNEQFF. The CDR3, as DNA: TGCGCCAGCAGCCAAGATCCCCGCTCTGTACTCGGAAATGAGCAGTTCTTC.

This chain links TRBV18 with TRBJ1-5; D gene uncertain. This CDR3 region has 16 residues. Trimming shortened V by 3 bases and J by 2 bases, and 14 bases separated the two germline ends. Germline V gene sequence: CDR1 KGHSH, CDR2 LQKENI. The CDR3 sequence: CASSPRPHAGNQPQHF. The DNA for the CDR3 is TGTGCCAGCTCACCCCGACCCCATGCCGGCAATCAGCCCCAGCATTTT.

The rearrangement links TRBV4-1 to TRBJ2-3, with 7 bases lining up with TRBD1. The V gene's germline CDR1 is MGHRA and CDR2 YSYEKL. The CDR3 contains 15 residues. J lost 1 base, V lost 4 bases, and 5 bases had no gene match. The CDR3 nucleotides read TGCGCCAGCAGCCCCCACGACAGGGGCACAGATACGCAGTATTTT. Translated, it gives CASSPHDRGTDTQYF.

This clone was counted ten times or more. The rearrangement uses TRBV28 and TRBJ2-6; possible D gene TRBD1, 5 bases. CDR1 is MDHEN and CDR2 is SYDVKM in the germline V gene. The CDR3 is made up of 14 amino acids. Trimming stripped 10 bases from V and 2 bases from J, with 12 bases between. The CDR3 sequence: CATLTEPGANVLTF. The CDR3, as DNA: TGTGCCACCCTGACAGAGCCTGGGGCCAACGTCCTGACTTTC.

CDR3 in amino acids: CASTRWDRVDYEQYF. CDR3 bases: TGTGCCAGCACCCGCTGGGACAGGGTCGATTACGAGCAGTACTTC. V is TRBV5-4 and J is TRBJ2-7; 9 nucleotides agree with TRBD1. The V gene's germline CDR1 is SGHNT and CDR2 YYREEE (reference sequence). The CDR3 is 15 amino acids. With 6 bases clipped from V and 4 bases from J, the junction kept 11 bases outside the gene matches.

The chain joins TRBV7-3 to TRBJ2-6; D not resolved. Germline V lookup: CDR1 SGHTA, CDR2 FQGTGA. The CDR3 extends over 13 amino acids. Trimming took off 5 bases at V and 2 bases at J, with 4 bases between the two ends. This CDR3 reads CASSAPGANVLTF. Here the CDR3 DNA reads TGTGCCAGCAGCGCGCCTGGGGCCAACGTCCTGACTTTC. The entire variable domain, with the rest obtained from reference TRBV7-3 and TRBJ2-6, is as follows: GAGVSQTPSNKVTEKGKYVELRCDPISGHTALYWYRQSLGQGPEFLIYFQGTGAADDSGLPNDRFFAVRPEGSVSTLKIQRTERGDSAVYLCASSAPGANVLTFGAGSRLTVL.

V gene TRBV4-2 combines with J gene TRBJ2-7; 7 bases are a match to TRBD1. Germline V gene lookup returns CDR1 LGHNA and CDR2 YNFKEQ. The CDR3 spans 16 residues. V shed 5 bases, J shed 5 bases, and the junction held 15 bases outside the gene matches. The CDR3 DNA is TGTGCCAGCAGCTACAAACAGGGGAAGGTAAGTGACGAGCAGTACTTC. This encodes CASSYKQGKVSDEQYF.

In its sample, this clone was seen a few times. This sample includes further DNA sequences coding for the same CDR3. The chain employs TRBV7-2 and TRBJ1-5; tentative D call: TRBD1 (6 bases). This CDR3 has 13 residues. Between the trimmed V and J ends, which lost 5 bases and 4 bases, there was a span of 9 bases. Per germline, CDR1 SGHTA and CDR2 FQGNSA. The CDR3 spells CASSIRGNQPQHF. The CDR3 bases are TGTGCCAGCAGCATCAGGGGTAATCAGCCCCAGCATTTT.

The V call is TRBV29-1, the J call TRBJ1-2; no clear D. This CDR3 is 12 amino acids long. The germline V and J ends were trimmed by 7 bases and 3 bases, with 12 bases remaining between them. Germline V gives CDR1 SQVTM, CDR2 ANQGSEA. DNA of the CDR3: TGCAGCGGGCGGCATTTGGACTATGGCTACACCTTC. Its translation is CSGRHLDYGYTF. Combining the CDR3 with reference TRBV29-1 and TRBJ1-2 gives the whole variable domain SAVISQKPSRDICQRGTSLTIQCQVDSQVTMMFWYRQQPGQSLTLIATANQGSEATYESGFVIDKFPISRPNLTFSTLTVSNMSPEDSSIYLCSGRHLDYGYTFGSGTRLTVV.

The CDR3 spells CASSQDRGLYSNQPQHF. As DNA, the CDR3 is TGTGCCAGCAGCCAAGACAGGGGGCTATATAGCAATCAGCCCCAGCATTTT. The chain is built from TRBV4-2 and TRBJ1-5; 8 positions match TRBD1. The germline V gene has CDR1 LGHNA and CDR2 YNFKEQ. J was trimmed by 0 bases and V by 0 bases; bases with no gene match: 4. The CDR3 runs 17 residues.